This T cell receptor (beta chain) emerged from a study of blood T cell repertoires in COVID-19. In the study overall: There were acute and convalescent COVID-19 samples, and they came from the United States, Italy and Spain.

The CDR3 covers 13 residues. Trimming removed 5 bases at V and 6 bases at J, with 13 bases between. Germline values: CDR1 SGHVS, CDR2 FNYEAQ. This table comes from immunoSEQ multiplex PCR, and its TCRdb copy is limited to in-frame clones, with some not included. The sample shows fewer than 200,000 clones, around 82% of them seen only once. This sequence was found in a man between 60 and 70 years old who had recovered from COVID-19. The sample taken for sequencing was peripheral blood. The rearrangement links TRBV7-6 to TRBJ1-2; D not resolved. The CDR3 sequence is CASSPLGEDGYTF. The CDR3, as DNA: TGTGCCAGCAGCCCTCTTGGAGAGGATGGCTACACCTTC.